This T cell receptor beta chain is drawn from a study of CXCR3-negative and CXCR3-positive naive CD8 T cells. UMI labels and 5' RACE were used to prepare the TRB cDNA libraries. TCRdb reanalyzed the 5' RACE reads, giving one entry per CDR3 protein sequence and no DNA. The table for this sample gives fewer than 95,000 distinct CDR3 sequences. CDR3 length: 12 amino acids. The germline CDR1 and CDR2 sequences are SQVTM and ANQGSEA. The sequenced sample consisted of naive CXCR3- CD8+ T cells from blood. The subset is: CD45RO-CCR7+CD27+CD95- naive CD8+ T cells lacking CXCR3 (TNR3-). This rearrangement joins TRBV29-1 to TRBJ1-2. The clonotype originates from a human donor in good health. Some clones in this sample may be carry-over from other donors' samples. CDR3 region: CSVPAVTYGYTF.